This TCR beta chain was identified during a study of blood T cell repertoires in COVID-19. The overall study: The samples span acute and convalescent COVID-19 from the United States, Italy and Spain.

Germline V gene data show CDR1 as GTSNPN and CDR2 as SVGIG (reference sequence). V was cut by 1 base and J by 6 bases, with 10 bases left in between. This CDR3 is 13 amino acids long. In the original workflow: Estimated nucleated cell counts came from reference gene primer amplification. Using immunoSEQ multiplex PCR, the repertoire was profiled, and TCRdb retains in-frame clones only, with some absent. The V and J calls and clone size come from that table; D and trimming were worked out from the DNA. Among fewer than 300,000 clones listed, around 90% were seen once. This rearrangement joins TRBV30 to TRBJ1-5; D is unclear. This receptor was obtained from a woman aged 25-40 years with acute or convalescent COVID-19. Specimen: peripheral blood. CDR3 in amino acids: CAWSGPGLQPQHF. The CDR3 nucleotides are TGTGCCTGGAGTGGCCCCGGACTTCAGCCCCAGCATTTT.